This TCR beta chain was sequenced in a study of beta chain features in type 1 diabetes. Whole-study findings and limits: When Type 1 diabetes patients were examined, their TCRB CDR3s proved moderately but significantly shorter in all four CD4+ subsets. Insertions at VDJ junctions were less frequent in type 1 diabetes patients. These patients also deleted more nucleotides at the same junctions.

Since all of the isolated RNA was reverse transcribed, expressed TCRB transcripts were what got sequenced. Sequencing was performed with immunoSEQ multiplex PCR; in TCRdb, only in-frame clones are kept and a portion is missing. Of hundreds of thousands of clones in the sample, about an eighth were seen once. This CDR3 is built from 15 residues. The germline CDR1 and CDR2 sequences are MDHEN and SYDVKM. Trimming cost V 6 bases and J 7 bases; bases outside gene matches: 12. This clone was counted a few times. Its target is not known. The source of this sequence is a man aged 18 to 30 with type 1 diabetes. Material: naive CD4+ T cells from blood. This chain connects TRBV28 to TRBJ2-1, with 7 bases that match TRBD1. Here the CDR3 reads CASSPGTVRLNEQFF. The CDR3 region has the DNA TGTGCCAGCAGCCCAGGGACAGTCAGGTTGAATGAGCAGTTCTTC. The full variable domain, with the rest looked up from reference TRBV28 and TRBJ2-1, is DVKVTQSSRYLVKRTGEKVFLECVQDMDHENMFWYRQDPGLGLRLIYFSYDVKMKEKGDIPEGYSVSREKKERFSLILESASTNQTSMYLCASSPGTVRLNEQFFGPGTRLTVL.